Reported below is one TCR beta chain. What it binds is not known. This sample was included in a study of shared clonotypes between healthy human individuals. Study-wide background: There were three CD4 naive, three CD4 memory, two CD8 naive and one CD8 memory plates per donor. Study outcomes and limitations: Sampling covered blood only; tissue repertoires likely differ. Shared clonotypes across all four donors exceeded non-shared ones in generation probability.

Genomic DNA (from each subset) was split evenly across several immunoSEQ plates. The assay was immunoSEQ multiplex PCR, and TCRdb's table has in-frame clones only and misses some. The sample shows roughly 1.5 million clones, around 98% of them seen only once. V lost 5 bases and J lost 4, with 16 bases in between. Germline CDR1 reads SEHNR; CDR2 reads FQNEAQ (reference sequence). CDR3 length: 15 amino acids. Sequenced: naive CD4+ T cells sorted from blood. Documented subset: CD45RA+ positively selected. The chain carries TRBV7-9 and TRBJ2-3; D gene unclear. This TCR derives from a man aged 25-40 years in good health. DNA of the CDR3: TGTGCCAGCAGCCCCCATCCCCGAGGACCAGATACGCAGTATTTT. Translation: CASSPHPRGPDTQYF.